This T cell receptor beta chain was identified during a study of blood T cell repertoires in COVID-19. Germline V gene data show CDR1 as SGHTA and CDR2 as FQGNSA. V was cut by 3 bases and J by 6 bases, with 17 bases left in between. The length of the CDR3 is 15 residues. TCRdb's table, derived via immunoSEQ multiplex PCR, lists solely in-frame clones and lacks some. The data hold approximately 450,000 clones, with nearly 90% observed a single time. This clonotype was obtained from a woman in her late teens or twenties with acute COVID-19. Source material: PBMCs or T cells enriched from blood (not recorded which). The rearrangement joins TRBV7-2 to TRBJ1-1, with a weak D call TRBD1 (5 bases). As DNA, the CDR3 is TGTGCCAGCAGCTTTATCCAAATTACAGGCCCTGAAGCTTTCTTT. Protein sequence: CASSFIQITGPEAFF.